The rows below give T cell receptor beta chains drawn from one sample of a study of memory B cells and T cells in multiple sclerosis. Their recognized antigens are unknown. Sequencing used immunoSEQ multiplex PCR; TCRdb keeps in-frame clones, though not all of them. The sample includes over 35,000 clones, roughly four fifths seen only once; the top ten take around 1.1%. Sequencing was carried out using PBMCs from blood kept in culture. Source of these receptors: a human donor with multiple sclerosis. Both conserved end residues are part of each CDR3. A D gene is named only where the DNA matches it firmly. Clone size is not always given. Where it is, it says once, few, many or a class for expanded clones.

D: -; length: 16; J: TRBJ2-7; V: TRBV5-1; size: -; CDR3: CASSLSGATRTDEQYF; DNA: TGCGCCAGCAGCTTGTCAGGAGCAACAAGGACAGACGAGCAGTACTTC
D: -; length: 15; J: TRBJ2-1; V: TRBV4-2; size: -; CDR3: CASSQDGASYNEQFF; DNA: TGTGCCAGCAGCCAAGACGGCGCCTCCTACAATGAGCAGTTCTTC
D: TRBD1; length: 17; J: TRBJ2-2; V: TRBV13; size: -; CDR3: CASSPTGTGVLSGELFF; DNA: TGTGCCAGCAGCCCAACCGGGACAGGGGTGCTCTCCGGGGAGCTGTTTTTT
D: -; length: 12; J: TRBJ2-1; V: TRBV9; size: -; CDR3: CASGPAYNEQFF; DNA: TGTGCCAGCGGCCCAGCCTACAATGAGCAGTTCTTC
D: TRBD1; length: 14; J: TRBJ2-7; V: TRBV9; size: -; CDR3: CASSTGTGWYEQYF; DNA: TGTGCCAGCAGCACCGGGACAGGGTGGTACGAGCAGTACTTC
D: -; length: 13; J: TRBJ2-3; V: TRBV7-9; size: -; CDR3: CASSGTGADTQYF; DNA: TGTGCCAGCAGCGGGACGGGAGCGGATACGCAGTATTTT
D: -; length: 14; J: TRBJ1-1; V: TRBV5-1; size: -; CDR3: CASSLVRTDSEAFF; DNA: TGCGCCAGCAGCTTGGTAAGAACGGACTCTGAAGCTTTCTTT
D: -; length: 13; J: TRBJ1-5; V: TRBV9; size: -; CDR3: CASSVVPGQPQHF; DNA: TGTGCCAGCAGCGTAGTGCCGGGTCAGCCCCAGCATTTT
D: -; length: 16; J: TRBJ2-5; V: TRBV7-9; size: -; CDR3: CASSLIPRSYQETQYF; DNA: TGTGCCAGCAGCTTAATTCCCAGGTCGTACCAAGAGACCCAGTACTTC
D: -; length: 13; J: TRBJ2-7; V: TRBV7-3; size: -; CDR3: CASSSIYGGEQYF; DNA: TGTGCCAGCAGCTCCATATACGGGGGCGAGCAGTACTTC
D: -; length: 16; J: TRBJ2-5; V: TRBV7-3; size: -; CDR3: CASSTGDSEFRETQYF; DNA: TGTGCCAGCAGCACGGGGGACTCAGAGTTTAGGGAGACCCAGTACTTC
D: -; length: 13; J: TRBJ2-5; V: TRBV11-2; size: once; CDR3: CASSVGYQETQYF; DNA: TGTGCCAGCAGTGTGGGCTACCAAGAGACCCAGTACTTC
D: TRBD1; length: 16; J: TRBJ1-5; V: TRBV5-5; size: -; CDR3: CASSFGDRGDGQPQHF; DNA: TGTGCCAGCAGCTTCGGGGACAGGGGGGACGGTCAGCCCCAGCATTTT
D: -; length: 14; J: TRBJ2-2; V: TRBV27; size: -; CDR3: CASSPRGSTGELFF; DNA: TGTGCCAGCAGCCCCAGGGGAAGTACCGGGGAGCTGTTTTTT
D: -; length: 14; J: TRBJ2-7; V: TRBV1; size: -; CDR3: CTSSQGTGFYEQYF; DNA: TGCACCAGCAGCCAAGGGACAGGGTTCTACGAGCAGTACTTC
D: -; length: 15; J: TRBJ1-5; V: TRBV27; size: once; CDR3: CASSFGAGGNQPQHF; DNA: -
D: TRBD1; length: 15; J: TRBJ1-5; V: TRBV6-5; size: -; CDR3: CASSVGTGRYQPQHF; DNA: TGTGCCAGCAGTGTCGGGACAGGGAGGTATCAGCCCCAGCATTTT
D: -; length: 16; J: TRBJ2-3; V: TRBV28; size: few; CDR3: CASSTPQAGGTDTQYF; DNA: TGTGCCAGCAGTACTCCGCAAGCGGGCGGAACAGATACGCAGTATTTT
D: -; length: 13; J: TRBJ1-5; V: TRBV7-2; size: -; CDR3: CASSFAGGQPQHF; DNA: TGTGCCAGCAGCTTCGCAGGAGGGCAGCCCCAGCATTTT
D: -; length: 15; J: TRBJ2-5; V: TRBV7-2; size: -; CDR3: CASSLLGGHGETQYF; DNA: TGTGCCAGCAGCTTACTTGGGGGCCACGGGGAGACCCAGTACTTC
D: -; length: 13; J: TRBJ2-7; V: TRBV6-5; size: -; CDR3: CASSYSTGYEQYF; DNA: TGTGCCAGCAGTTACTCGACTGGATACGAGCAGTACTTC
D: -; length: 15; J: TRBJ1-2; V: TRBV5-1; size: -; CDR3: CASSPEPGGNYGYTF; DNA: TGCGCCAGCAGCCCGGAACCTGGGGGGAACTATGGCTACACCTTC
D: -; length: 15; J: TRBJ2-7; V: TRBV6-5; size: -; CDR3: CASRRGTAVSYEQYF; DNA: TGTGCCAGCAGGAGAGGGACCGCCGTGTCCTACGAGCAGTACTTC
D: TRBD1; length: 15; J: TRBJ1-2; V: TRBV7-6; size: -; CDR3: CASSLGQGPFYGYTF; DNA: TGTGCCAGCAGCTTAGGACAGGGTCCTTTCTATGGCTACACCTTC
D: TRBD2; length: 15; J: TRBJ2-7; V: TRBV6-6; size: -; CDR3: CASSYSTSGPYEQYF; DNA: TGTGCCAGCAGTTACTCGACTAGCGGCCCCTACGAGCAGTACTTC
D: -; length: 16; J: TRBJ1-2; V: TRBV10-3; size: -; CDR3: CAIRARTLLGDYGYTF; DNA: TGTGCCATCAGAGCTAGGACACTCCTCGGAGACTATGGCTACACCTTC
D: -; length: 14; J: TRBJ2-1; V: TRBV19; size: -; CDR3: CASSIGRGRDEQFF; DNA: TGTGCCAGTAGTATTGGGAGGGGGCGGGATGAGCAGTTCTTC
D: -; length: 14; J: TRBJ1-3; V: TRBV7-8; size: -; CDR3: CASSVGGGGNTIYF; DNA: TGTGCCAGCAGCGTTGGCGGGGGGGGAAACACCATATATTTT
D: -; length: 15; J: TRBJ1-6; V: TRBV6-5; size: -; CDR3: CASSHQGTYNSPLHF; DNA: TGTGCCAGCAGTCACCAGGGAACTTATAATTCACCCCTCCACTTT
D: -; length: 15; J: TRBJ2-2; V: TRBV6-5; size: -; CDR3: CASTPRWGADGELFF; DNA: TGTGCCAGCACCCCCCGGTGGGGGGCTGACGGGGAGCTGTTTTTT
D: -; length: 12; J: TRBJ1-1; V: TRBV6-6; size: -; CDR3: CASSTPGKGPTF; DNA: TGTGCCAGCAGCACGCCGGGGAAAGGGCCCACATTT
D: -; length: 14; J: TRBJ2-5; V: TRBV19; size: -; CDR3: CATRYSGLQETQYF; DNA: TGTGCCACCCGGTACAGCGGGCTTCAAGAGACCCAGTACTTC
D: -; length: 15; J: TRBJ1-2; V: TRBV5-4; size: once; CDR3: CASSPWTAHNYGYTF; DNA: TGTGCCAGCAGCCCCTGGACAGCCCATAACTATGGCTACACCTTC
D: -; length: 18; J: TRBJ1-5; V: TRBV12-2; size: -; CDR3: CASRPGHCRDRSNQPQHF; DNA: TGTGCAAGTCGCCCTGGTCACTGCCGGGACAGAAGCAATCAGCCCCAGCATTTT
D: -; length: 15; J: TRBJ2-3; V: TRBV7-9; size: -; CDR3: CASSRDGMRADTQYF; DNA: TGTGCCAGCAGCCGGGACGGCATGAGGGCAGATACGCAGTATTTT
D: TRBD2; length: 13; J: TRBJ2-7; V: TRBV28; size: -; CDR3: CASRAGGHYEQYF; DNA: TGTGCCAGCAGGGCGGGGGGCCACTACGAGCAGTACTTC
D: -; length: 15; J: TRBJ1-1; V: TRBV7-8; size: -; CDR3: CASSLAGVGNTEAFF; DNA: TGTGCCAGCAGCTTAGCGGGGGTGGGGAACACTGAAGCTTTCTTT
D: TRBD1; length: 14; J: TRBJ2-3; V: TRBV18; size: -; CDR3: CASSLRQGSDTQYF; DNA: TGTGCCAGCTCACTGCGACAGGGTTCAGATACGCAGTATTTT
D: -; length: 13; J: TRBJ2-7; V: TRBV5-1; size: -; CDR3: CASSFGRDYEQYF; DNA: TGCGCCAGCAGCTTCGGCAGGGACTACGAGCAGTACTTC
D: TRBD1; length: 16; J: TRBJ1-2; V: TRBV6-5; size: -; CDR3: CASSLGQGELNYGYTF; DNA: TGTGCCAGCAGTTTGGGACAGGGCGAATTAAACTATGGCTACACCTTC
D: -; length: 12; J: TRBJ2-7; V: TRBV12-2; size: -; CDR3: CASRLDSYEQYF; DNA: TGTGCAAGTCGCTTAGATTCCTACGAGCAGTACTTC
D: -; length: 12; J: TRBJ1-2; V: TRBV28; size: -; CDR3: CASSLRSLGYTF; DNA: TGTGCCAGCAGTTTACGGAGTCTCGGCTACACCTTC
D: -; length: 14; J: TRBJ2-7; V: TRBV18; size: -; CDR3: CASSPPGTDYEQYF; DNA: TGTGCCAGCTCACCACCAGGGACGGACTACGAGCAGTACTTC
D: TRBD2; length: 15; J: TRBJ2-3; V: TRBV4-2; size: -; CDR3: CASSQDSGGGDTQYF; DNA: TGTGCCAGCAGCCAAGATAGTGGGGGGGGAGATACGCAGTATTTT
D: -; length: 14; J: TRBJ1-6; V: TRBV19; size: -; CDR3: CASSSTGNSSPLHF; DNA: TGTGCCAGTAGTTCGACAGGAAATAGTTCACCCCTCCACTTT
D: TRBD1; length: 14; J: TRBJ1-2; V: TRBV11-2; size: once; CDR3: CASSPDRGTLDYTF; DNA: TGTGCCAGCAGCCCGGACAGGGGAACGTTGGACTACACCTTC
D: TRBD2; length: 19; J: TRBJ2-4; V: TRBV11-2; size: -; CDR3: CASSLGLAGGHVAKNIQYF; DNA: TGTGCCAGCAGCTTAGGGCTAGCGGGGGGACACGTAGCCAAAAACATTCAGTACTTC
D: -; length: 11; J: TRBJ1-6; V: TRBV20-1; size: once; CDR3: CSASSVPSLHF; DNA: TGCAGTGCCTCAAGCGTTCCGTCCCTCCACTTT